Below are 28 T cell receptor beta chains sequenced from a single sample in a study of blood T cell repertoires in COVID-19. Data came from immunoSEQ multiplex PCR; TCRdb stores just in-frame clones and leaves some out. This sample carries roughly 150,000 clones, 80% of them seen once, and the ten largest clones take less than 6%. The sample consisted of PBMCs or T cells enriched from blood (not recorded which). Receptors were obtained from a man aged 40-49 years who had recovered from COVID-19.

The V call is TRBV7-8, the J call TRBJ1-1; the D is unclear. The CDR3 runs to 13 residues. Germline CDR1 is SGHVS and CDR2 is FQNEAQ. The V end was cut by 1 base, the J end by 6 bases, with 9 bases between. The CDR3 reads CASSLDVGAEAFF. In DNA, the CDR3 is TGTGCCAGCAGCTTAGATGTGGGCGCTGAAGCTTTCTTT.

Regarding this clone: This may come from a read error, since a much larger clone is one base off. The same CDR3 can be traced to other DNA sequences in this sample. This rearrangement joins TRBV29-1 to TRBJ2-5; 9 bases align to TRBD1. From germline, CDR1 is SQVTM and CDR2 ANQGSEA. The CDR3 loop spans 15 amino acids. The CDR3 spells CSVVPGTGLQETQYF. In DNA form, the CDR3 reads TGCAGTGTTGTACCCGGGACAGGGCTCCAAGAGACCCAGTACTTC.

The genes are TRBV9 and TRBJ1-6, with 8 bases fitting TRBD1. V trimming: 3 bases; J trimming: 13 bases; junction bases outside the gene matches: 9. Germline assignment: CDR1 SGDLS and CDR2 YYNGEE. The CDR3 consists of 14 residues. This chain's CDR3 is CASSGTGSKEPLHF. The CDR3 DNA follows: TGTGCCAGCAGCGGGACAGGGTCCAAAGAGCCCCTCCACTTT.

The V gene is TRBV6-5, the J gene TRBJ2-1; 8 bases agree with TRBD1. This CDR3 comprises 13 residues. Trimming removed 4 bases from V and 4 bases from J; junction bases left unmatched: 0. Germline values: CDR1 MNHEY, CDR2 SVGAGI. Here the CDR3 DNA reads TGTGCCAGCAGTTGGACAGGGTACAATGAGCAGTTCTTC. Its translation is CASSWTGYNEQFF.

The chain is built from TRBV10-2 and TRBJ2-3; 10 nucleotides align to TRBD2. Germline V gene data show CDR1 as WSHSY and CDR2 as SAAADI. Trimming at V came to 6 bases and at J to 2 bases, leaving 2 bases not matched to a gene. The CDR3 is made up of 14 amino acids. The CDR3 here is CASSLAGDTDTQYF. As DNA, the CDR3 is TGCGCCAGCAGCCTAGCGGGGGACACAGATACGCAGTATTTT.

In DNA form, the CDR3 reads TGTGCCACCAGCAGAGCAGAGGGGGTTCAGTACTTC. It encodes CATSRAEGVQYF. This chain uses TRBV15 with TRBJ2-4; perhaps TRBD1 as D (6 bases). The CDR3 loop spans 12 amino acids. Germline CDR1 is LNHNV and CDR2 is YYDKDF (reference sequence). Trimming took off 1 base at V and 11 bases at J, with 9 bases between the two ends.

This chain uses TRBV5-1 with TRBJ2-5, with D possibly matching TRBD2 (5 bases). The germline CDR1 and CDR2 sequences are SGHRS and YFSETQ. Trimming cost V 0 bases and J 4 bases, with 13 bases left between them. This CDR3 has 15 amino acids. The CDR3 nucleotides read TGCGCCAGCAGCTTGGCCGGGGATCTCGGAGAGACCCAGTACTTC. This gives the protein CASSLAGDLGETQYF.

The V and J genes are TRBV6-5 and TRBJ1-1; tentative D call: TRBD1 (6 bases). Germline CDR1 is MNHEY and CDR2 is SVGAGI. Trimming left V 4 bases short and J 1 base short, with 13 bases between. This CDR3 has 15 amino acids. CDR3 in DNA: TGTGCCAGCAGTTGGGAGTCCAGGGGGAACACTGAAGCTTTCTTT. Translation: CASSWESRGNTEAFF.

The chain couples TRBV2 to TRBJ1-4, with D possibly being TRBD1 (5 bases). This CDR3 region has 14 residues. CDR1 SNHLY and CDR2 FYNNEI come from the germline V gene. Trimming shortened V by 2 bases and J by 8 bases, and 12 bases separated the two germline ends. In DNA, the CDR3 is TGTGCCAGCAGTGAAACACAGGATAAAGAAAAACTGTTTTTT. This gives the protein CASSETQDKEKLFF.

The chain carries TRBV30 and TRBJ2-2; D is unresolved. The germline V and J ends were trimmed by 2 bases and 3 bases, with 10 bases remaining between them. This CDR3 contains 14 residues. CDR1 and CDR2 from the germline V gene are GTSNPN and SVGIG (reference sequence). The CDR3 coding sequence is TGTGCCTGGAGTCGGGTACGGGACACCGGGGAGCTGTTTTTT. Translation: CAWSRVRDTGELFF.

The chain combines TRBV9 with TRBJ1-4; TRBD1 matches at 7 bases. Germline V gene data show CDR1 as SGDLS and CDR2 as YYNGEE. Unmatched junction bases numbered 7, after V lost 3 bases and J lost 2 bases. The CDR3 loop spans 16 amino acids. The CDR3 DNA reads as TGTGCCAGCAGCGGCCCCACAGGGGACACTAATGAAAAACTGTTTTTT. Amino acids: CASSGPTGDTNEKLFF.

The rearrangement links TRBV6-5 to TRBJ2-7, with a tentative D call TRBD1 (6 bases). The CDR3 runs 16 residues. Trimming stripped 4 bases from V and 4 bases from J, with 20 bases between. Germline CDR1 reads MNHEY; CDR2 reads SVGAGI. CDR3 nucleotides: TGTGCCAGCAGTTCTTTGCGAGGTGGGGACACTTACGAGCAGTACGTC. It yields the protein CASSSLRGGDTYEQYV.

The chain uses TRBV4-1 and TRBJ1-1; D remains ambiguous. The CDR3 length is 13 residues. CDR1 and CDR2 (germline): MGHRA, YSYEKL. Trimming cost V 1 base and J 5 bases, with 8 bases left between them. Written as DNA, the CDR3 is TGCGCCAGCAGCCAAGCCGGGTGGACTGAAGCTTTCTTT. Translated, it gives CASSQAGWTEAFF.

The chain carries TRBV7-2 and TRBJ1-1, with 8 bases fitting TRBD1. The CDR3 covers 18 residues. V was clipped by 2 bases and J by 1 base; unmatched bases: 12. Germline V gene data show CDR1 as SGHTA and CDR2 as FQGNSA. For the CDR3, the DNA is TGTGCCAGCAGCTTATATCCAGGGTTACAGGGGGGGAACACTGAAGCTTTCTTT. Amino acids: CASSLYPGLQGGNTEAFF.

V and J are TRBV7-2 and TRBJ1-2; possibly TRBD1 for D (5 bases). Germline V gives CDR1 SGHTA, CDR2 FQGNSA. The CDR3 covers 15 residues. V was shortened by 2 bases and J by 5 bases, with 15 bases between the two germline ends. CDR3 DNA sequence: TGTGCCAGCAGCTTATCTTCAGGGAAGGGGTATGGCTACACCTTC. Protein product: CASSLSSGKGYGYTF.

Of note for this clone: Relative to the germline gene, one junction end is altered; a read error may explain this. The chain employs TRBV6-5 and TRBJ1-2; no reliable D call. Germline V lookup: CDR1 MNHEY, CDR2 SVGAGI. The CDR3 sequence is 13 residues long. The CDR3 spells CTSRAAGSYGYTF. The CDR3 coding sequence is TGTACCAGTCGAGCGGCAGGTAGCTATGGCTACACCTTC.

The gene calls are TRBV11-2 and TRBJ1-2, with 7 positions matching TRBD1. Germline trimming cut 3 bases from V and 8 bases from J; bases unmatched to any gene: 9. The CDR3 runs to 14 residues. CDR1 is SGHAT and CDR2 is FQNNGV in the germline V gene. The CDR3 DNA follows: TGTGCCAGCAGCTTCCAGGGGGGCTCTGGCGGCTACACCTTC. Amino acid sequence: CASSFQGGSGGYTF.

The chain has TRBV5-6 and TRBJ1-2; D possibly corresponds to TRBD1 (6 bases). This CDR3 comprises 13 residues. Germline CDR1 SGHDT, CDR2 YYEEEE. Trimming took off 3 bases at V and 5 bases at J, with 11 bases between the two ends. In DNA, the CDR3 is TGTGCCAGCAGCTCAGGGGTCTGGTATGGCTACACCTTC. Its translation: CASSSGVWYGYTF.

The chain recombines TRBV27 with TRBJ1-4, with D unclear. From germline, CDR1 is MNHEY and CDR2 SMNVEV (reference sequence). Trimming shortened V by 6 bases and J by 0 bases, and 5 bases separated the two germline ends. The CDR3 has 13 residues. The CDR3 nucleotides are TGTGCCAGCAGCCTTACAACTAATGAAAAACTGTTTTTT. Translating it yields CASSLTTNEKLFF.

The V call is TRBV6-4, the J call TRBJ1-4; D ambiguous. The CDR3 is 14 amino acids. V lost 4 bases to trimming and J lost 7 bases, with 13 bases between them. Germline-derived CDR1 and CDR2 are MRHNA and SNTAGT. The DNA for the CDR3 is TGTGCCAGCAGTGCGGAGGGTGGGAGTGAAAAACTGTTTTTT. Its protein is CASSAEGGSEKLFF.

The CDR3 loop is CASSLGSPGGYTF. The CDR3 bases are TGTGCCAGCAGTTTGGGCAGCCCCGGCGGCTACACCTTC. The chain links TRBV12-3 or TRBV12-4 to TRBJ1-2; D gene unclear. The V and J ends lost 3 bases and 8 bases respectively, with 13 bases between them. The CDR3 consists of 13 residues.

Written as DNA, the CDR3 is TGTGCCAGCACCGGTGGGGGACTTGGCGATACGCAGTATTTT. Its protein is CASTGGGLGDTQYF. The J gene is TRBJ2-3, the V gene TRBV9; D might be TRBD2 (6 bases). The CDR3 contains 14 residues. The V gene lost 6 bases and the J gene lost 6 bases, with 17 bases spanning the gap. Looked up from germline, CDR1 is SGDLS and CDR2 is YYNGEE.

The chain couples TRBV5-1 to TRBJ2-3, with a weak D call TRBD2 (6 bases). In germline, CDR1 is SGHRS, CDR2 YFSETQ. Trimming took 2 bases from V and 3 from J, leaving 10 bases between them. There are 14 residues in the CDR3. The CDR3: CASSFGGPTDTQYF. In DNA form, the CDR3 reads TGCGCCAGCAGCTTCGGGGGACCGACAGATACGCAGTATTTT. The variable domain in full, with the rest retrieved from reference TRBV5-1 and TRBJ2-3, is KAGVTQTPRYLIKTRGQQVTLSCSPISGHRSVSWYQQTPGQGLQFLFEYFSETQRNKGNFPGRFSGRQFSNSRSEMNVSTLELGDSALYLCASSFGGPTDTQYFGPGTRLTVL.

The V call is TRBV29-1, the J call TRBJ1-1, with D unresolved. Germline CDR1 reads SQVTM; CDR2 reads ANQGSEA. V was pared by 4 bases and J by 4 bases, with 13 bases between. This CDR3 has 13 amino acids. Here the CDR3 DNA reads TGCAGCGTTGCCCGAGAGTACGGCACTGAAGCTTTCTTT. This sequence encodes CSVAREYGTEAFF.

This rearrangement joins TRBV5-1 to TRBJ2-3, with TRBD2 matching over 7 bases. The V gene end was trimmed by 7 bases and the J gene end by 2 bases; junction bases not matched to a gene: 10. The CDR3 loop spans 15 amino acids. Germline V gene data show CDR1 as SGHRS and CDR2 as YFSETQ. DNA of the CDR3: TGCGCCAGCGCCGCCGGGACTACCAACACAGATACGCAGTATTTT. Translated: CASAAGTTNTDTQYF.

This chain uses TRBV5-6 with TRBJ2-5, with D perhaps TRBD2 (6 bases). The CDR3 sequence is 13 residues long. Trimming removed 4 bases at V and 1 base at J, with 8 bases between. CDR1 is SGHDT and CDR2 is YYEEEE in the germline V gene. The CDR3 sequence is CASSPGLQETQYF. In DNA, the CDR3 is TGTGCCAGCAGCCCGGGACTCCAAGAGACCCAGTACTTC.

The chain links TRBV2 to TRBJ1-1, with no clear D. The germline V gene encodes CDR1 SNHLY and CDR2 FYNNEI. The CDR3 covers 14 residues. The V end lost 3 bases, the J end lost 2 bases, and 10 bases lay between the germline ends. CDR3 sequence (DNA): TGTGCCAGCAGTGATGTCCTAAAAAACACTGAAGCTTTCTTT. This sequence encodes CASSDVLKNTEAFF.

The rearrangement uses TRBV28 and TRBJ2-1; 9 bases align to TRBD1. V was pared by 4 bases and J by 4 bases, with 5 bases of the junction left unmatched. The length of the CDR3 is 15 residues. Germline V CDR1 and CDR2: MDHEN, SYDVKM. The CDR3 loop is CASSSRDRAYNEQFF. The CDR3, as DNA: TGTGCCAGCAGTTCCCGGGACAGGGCGTACAATGAGCAGTTCTTC.